One sample yielded the 19 T cell receptor beta chains listed below, sequenced in a study of beta chain features in type 1 diabetes. Expressed TCRB transcripts were sequenced because the entire RNA isolate underwent reverse transcription. Here immunoSEQ multiplex PCR was the method, and the copy in TCRdb shows in-frame clones only, minus some. The sample yields 400,000 to 600,000 clones, approximately 30% seen once. The sample consisted of naive CD4+ T cells from blood. The receptors originated from a man between 18 and 29 years old in good health.

This clone was seen a handful of times. V gene TRBV7-9 combines with J gene TRBJ2-7, with D possibly being TRBD2 (6 bases). V lost 1 base, J lost 6 bases, and 7 bases lay in between. CDR3 length: 12 amino acids. CDR1 SEHNR and CDR2 FQNEAQ come from the germline V gene (reference sequence). CDR3 sequence (DNA): TGTGCCAGCAGCTTAGGCGGGGCCGAGCAGTACTTC. Its translation is CASSLGGAEQYF.

The CDR3 coding sequence is TGTGCCTGTTCCCCTAGCACAGATACGCAGTATTTT. Its translation is CACSPSTDTQYF. This chain uses TRBV30 with TRBJ2-3; no clear D gene. The V end was cut by 6 bases, the J end by 0 bases, with 7 bases between. This CDR3 contains 12 residues. CDR1 and CDR2 from the germline V gene are GTSNPN and SVGIG (reference sequence).

The gene calls are TRBV20-1 and TRBJ2-7; weak D call: TRBD1 (6 bases). The CDR3 extends over 11 amino acids. From germline, CDR1 is DFQATT and CDR2 SNEGSKA (reference sequence). V lost 7 bases to trimming and J lost 2 bases, with 9 bases between them. Here the CDR3 reads CSGTEPYEQYF. CDR3 nucleotides: TGCAGTGGGACAGAGCCCTACGAGCAGTACTTC.

This clone was observed a handful of times. The V call is TRBV30, the J call TRBJ2-7; TRBD1 matches at 9 bases. This CDR3 is built from 14 residues. The J segment lost 7 bases and the V segment lost 4 bases, leaving 11 bases of the junction unmatched. Germline CDR1 is GTSNPN and CDR2 is SVGIG (reference sequence). Here the CDR3 reads CAWTPGQGRWEQYF. DNA for the CDR3: TGTGCCTGGACCCCGGGACAGGGAAGATGGGAGCAGTACTTC.

This clone was detected a few times. This chain links TRBV4-2 with TRBJ2-4, with TRBD2 as a possible D gene (6 bases). V dropped 5 bases and J dropped 0 bases, with 8 bases sitting between them. The CDR3 totals 14 residues. The germline CDR1 and CDR2 sequences are LGHNA and YNFKEQ. CDR3 DNA: TGTGCCAGCAGCTCTAGCGTAGCCAAAAACATTCAGTACTTC. Translating it yields CASSSSVAKNIQYF.

This clone was counted between two and nine times. The rearrangement uses TRBV2 and TRBJ2-3; D may be TRBD1 or TRBD2 (5 bases each). The germline CDR1 and CDR2 sequences are SNHLY and FYNNEI. The CDR3 has 15 amino acids. Trimming left V 4 bases short and J 0 bases short, with 11 bases between. DNA for the CDR3: TGTGCCAGCAGTGTTCGGGACCCTAGCACAGATACGCAGTATTTT. Its translation is CASSVRDPSTDTQYF.

This clone was counted only a few times. The chain recombines TRBV6-6 with TRBJ2-1; D ambiguous. V was trimmed by 11 bases and J by 1 base, leaving 12 bases between them. Germline V CDR1 and CDR2: MNHNY, SVGAGI (reference sequence). The CDR3 length is 13 residues. CDR3 protein: CAHSRDSYNEQFF. The CDR3 DNA is TGTGCCCACTCGCGCGATTCCTACAATGAGCAGTTCTTC.

This clone appeared a few times. This rearrangement joins TRBV29-1 to TRBJ2-3, with TRBD2 matching 11 bases. The germline V gene has CDR1 SQVTM and CDR2 ANQGSEA. The junction had 0 bases not matched to a gene; V was cut back by 0 bases and J by 4 bases. There are 14 residues in the CDR3. The CDR3, as DNA: TGCAGCGTTGAAGAACTAGCGGGGGCAGATACGCAGTATTTT. Its translation: CSVEELAGADTQYF.

The chain joins TRBV4-3 to TRBJ1-1; weak D call: TRBD1 (5 bases). V was clipped by 0 bases and J by 5 bases, with 10 bases between them. Germline CDR1 reads LGHNA; CDR2 reads YSLEER. The CDR3 runs 14 residues. CDR3 nucleotides: TGCGCCAGCAGCCAAGAAGGTAGGGGAACTGAAGCTTTCTTT. Amino acid sequence: CASSQEGRGTEAFF.

The rearrangement uses TRBV29-1 and TRBJ1-1; 7 bases agree with TRBD1. The CDR3 has 12 amino acids. The trim removed 8 bases at V and 4 bases at J, leaving 7 bases unmatched. Germline-derived CDR1 and CDR2 are SQVTM and ANQGSEA. CDR3 nucleotides: TGCAGCACCAGACAGGGCGGCACTGAAGCTTTCTTT. Encoded protein: CSTRQGGTEAFF.

This clone has more than one count but fewer than ten. The rearrangement links TRBV7-9 to TRBJ2-1, with 8 bases aligning to TRBD2. CDR3 length equals 14 residues. From germline, CDR1 is SEHNR and CDR2 FQNEAQ (reference sequence). The V segment lost 5 bases and the J segment 4 bases; nucleotides outside the gene matches: 4. CDR3 sequence: CASSKIAGYNEQFF. CDR3 bases: TGTGCCAGCAGCAAGATAGCGGGGTACAATGAGCAGTTCTTC. Supplemented by reference TRBV7-9 and TRBJ2-1, the full variable domain reads DTGVSQNPRHKITKRGQNVTFRCDPISEHNRLYWYRQTLGQGPEFLTYFQNEAQLEKSRLLSDRFSAERPKGSFSTLEIQRTEQGDSAMYLCASSKIAGYNEQFFGPGTRLTVL.

The chain has TRBV7-2 and TRBJ2-7; D may be TRBD2 (6 bases). CDR1 and CDR2 from the germline V gene are SGHTA and FQGNSA. This CDR3 is 13 amino acids long. Deletions cut 2 bases from V and 7 bases from J, with 12 bases between. CDR3 DNA: TGTGCCAGCAGCTTAATCGGGAGTAGAGAGCAGTACTTC. It is translated as CASSLIGSREQYF.

V is TRBV30 and J is TRBJ1-5; D remains unclear. CDR3 length equals 14 residues. The germline CDR1 and CDR2 sequences are GTSNPN and SVGIG (reference sequence). V lost 1 base and J 0 bases, leaving 7 bases between the germline ends. CDR3 sequence reads: CAWSGEYSNQPQHF. DNA for the CDR3: TGTGCCTGGAGTGGTGAGTATAGCAATCAGCCCCAGCATTTT. Full variable domain (missing parts from reference TRBV30 and TRBJ1-5): SQTIHQWPATLVQPVGSPLSLECTVEGTSNPNLYWYRQAAGRGLQLLFYSVGIGQISSEVPQNLSASRPQDRQFILSSKKLLLSDSGFYLCAWSGEYSNQPQHFGDGTRLSIL.

The chain joins TRBV7-3 to TRBJ2-3; TRBD2 matches at 8 bases. CDR1 is SGHTA, CDR2 FQGTGA, per germline. With V trimmed by 8 bases and J by 0 bases, 4 bases remained unmatched. The CDR3 totals 14 residues. The CDR3 nucleotides read TGTGCCAGCGGGGCTAGCGGGAGCACAGATACGCAGTATTTT. Translating gives CASGASGSTDTQYF.

This rearrangement joins TRBV30 to TRBJ2-7, with TRBD1 matching over 9 bases. Unmatched junction bases numbered 5, after V lost 3 bases and J lost 2 bases. This CDR3 has 14 amino acids. Germline values: CDR1 GTSNPN, CDR2 SVGIG (reference sequence). CDR3 nucleotides: TGTGCCTGGAGAAAACAGGGGGCTCCCTACGAGCAGTACTTC. Translated, it gives CAWRKQGAPYEQYF.

This clone was seen only a few times. The rearrangement links TRBV23-1 to TRBJ2-1; no reliable D call. TRBV23-1 is flagged as an ORF with uncertain function. The V and J ends lost 6 bases and 2 bases respectively, with 20 bases between them. This CDR3 has 17 amino acids. The CDR3 spells CASRHIHGRYTYNEQFF. The CDR3 DNA is TGCGCCAGCAGACACATTCACGGACGGTATACCTACAATGAGCAGTTCTTC.

This clone was seen more than once but under ten times. The chain combines TRBV9 with TRBJ2-5; a weak D match, TRBD2 (7 bases). V dropped 4 bases and J dropped 4 bases, with 14 bases sitting between them. The CDR3 is 14 amino acids. Germline-derived CDR1 and CDR2 are SGDLS and YYNGEE. In DNA, the CDR3 is TGTGCCAGCAGCCGCACGGGGGGCGTAGAGACCCAGTACTTC. Amino acid sequence: CASSRTGGVETQYF.

This clone was counted only a few times. This chain joins TRBV2 and TRBJ1-2; D is unclear. This CDR3 region has 13 residues. Germline CDR1 is SNHLY and CDR2 is FYNNEI. The V end lost 1 base, the J end lost 2 bases, and 5 bases lay between the germline ends. The CDR3 sequence: CASSEDRNYGYTF. The DNA for the CDR3 is TGTGCCAGCAGTGAAGACAGAAACTATGGCTACACCTTC.

The CDR3 region has the DNA TGTGCCAGCAGCCCACGTTTGAGCTCTGGAAACACCATATATTTT. This codes for CASSPRLSSGNTIYF. V is TRBV7-9 and J is TRBJ1-3; D remains ambiguous. The CDR3 has 15 residues. Per the germline V gene, CDR1 is SEHNR and CDR2 is FQNEAQ (reference sequence). The germline V and J ends were trimmed by 5 bases and 0 bases, with 11 bases remaining between them.